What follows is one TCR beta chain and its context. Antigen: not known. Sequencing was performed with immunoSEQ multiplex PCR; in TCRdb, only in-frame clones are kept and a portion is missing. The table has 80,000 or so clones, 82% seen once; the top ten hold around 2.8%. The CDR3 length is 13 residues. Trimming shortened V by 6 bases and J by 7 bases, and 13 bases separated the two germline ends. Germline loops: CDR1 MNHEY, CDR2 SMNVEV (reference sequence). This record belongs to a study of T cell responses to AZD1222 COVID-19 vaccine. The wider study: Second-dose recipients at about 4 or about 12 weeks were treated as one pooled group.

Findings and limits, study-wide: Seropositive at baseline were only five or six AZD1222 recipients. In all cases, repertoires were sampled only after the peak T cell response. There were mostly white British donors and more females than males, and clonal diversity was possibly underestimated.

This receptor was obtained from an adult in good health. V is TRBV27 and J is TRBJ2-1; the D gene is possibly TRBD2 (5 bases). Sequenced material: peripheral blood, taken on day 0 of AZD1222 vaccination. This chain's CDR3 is CASRSRGWNEQFF. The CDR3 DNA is TGTGCCAGCAGGTCGAGAGGGTGGAATGAGCAGTTCTTC.